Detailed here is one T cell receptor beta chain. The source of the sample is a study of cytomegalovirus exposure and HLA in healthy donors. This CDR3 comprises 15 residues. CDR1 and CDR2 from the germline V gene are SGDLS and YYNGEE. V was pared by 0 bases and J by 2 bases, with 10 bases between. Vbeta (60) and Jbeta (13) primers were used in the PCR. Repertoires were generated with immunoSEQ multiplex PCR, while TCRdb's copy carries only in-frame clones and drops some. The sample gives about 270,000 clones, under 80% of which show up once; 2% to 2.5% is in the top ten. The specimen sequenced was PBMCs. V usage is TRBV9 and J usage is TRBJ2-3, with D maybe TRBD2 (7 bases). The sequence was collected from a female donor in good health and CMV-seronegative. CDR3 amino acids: CASSVDAGATDTQYF. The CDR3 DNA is TGTGCCAGCAGCGTAGACGCGGGGGCCACAGATACGCAGTATTTT. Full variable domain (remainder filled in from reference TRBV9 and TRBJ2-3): DSGVTQTPKHLITATGQRVTLRCSPRSGDLSVYWYQQSLDQGLQFLIQYYNGEERAKGNILERFSAQQFPDLHSELNLSSLELGDSALYFCASSVDAGATDTQYFGPGTRLTVL.